These 10 T cell receptor beta chains were all obtained from the same sample, sequenced in a study of cytomegalovirus exposure and HLA in healthy donors. The assay was immunoSEQ multiplex PCR, and TCRdb's table has in-frame clones only and misses some. The sample holds about 220,000 clones, approximately 86% seen once. Sequenced material: PBMCs. All receptors come from a woman under 30 in good health and CMV-seronegative.

CDR3 in amino acids: CASSLSGSAGETQYF. The CDR3 region has the DNA TGTGCCAGCAGCTTAAGTGGCTCCGCAGGGGAGACCCAGTACTTC. The V call is TRBV13, the J call TRBJ2-5, with D tentatively TRBD1 (5 bases). Germline V gene data show CDR1 as PRHDT and CDR2 as FYEKMQ (reference sequence). Deletions cut 2 bases from V and 5 bases from J, with 15 bases between. The CDR3 contains 15 residues.

The chain couples TRBV6-1 to TRBJ1-1, with D possibly being TRBD1 (5 bases). The CDR3 covers 10 residues. The germline gives CDR1 MNHNS, CDR2 SASEGT. Between the trimmed V and J ends, which lost 9 bases and 11 bases, there was a span of 13 bases. The chain's CDR3 is CASRKGIAFF. DNA for the CDR3: TGTGCCAGTAGGAAGGGGATTGCTTTCTTT.

This chain links TRBV2 with TRBJ1-4; a possible D gene is TRBD1 (6 bases). This CDR3 has 13 residues. The germline gives CDR1 SNHLY, CDR2 FYNNEI. V gave up 3 bases and J gave up 8 bases, with 10 bases separating them. The CDR3 nucleotides read TGTGCCAGCAGTGATGCAGGGGTCGAAAAACTGTTTTTT. Translated, it gives CASSDAGVEKLFF.

The J gene is TRBJ2-3, the V gene TRBV27, with no clear D. Germline V gene data show CDR1 as MNHEY and CDR2 as SMNVEV (reference sequence). The V and J ends lost 6 bases and 4 bases respectively, with 8 bases between them. This CDR3 has 12 amino acids. The CDR3 bases are TGTGCCAGCAGCAAATTTTCAGATACGCAGTATTTT. Translating it yields CASSKFSDTQYF.

This clone is a singleton in its sample. The genes are TRBV9 and TRBJ2-1, with 9 nucleotides matching TRBD2. The V and J ends lost 2 bases and 9 bases, in that order; junction bases with no gene match: 12. This CDR3 has 16 residues. Germline CDR1 SGDLS, CDR2 YYNGEE. In DNA, the CDR3 is TGTGCCAGCAGCGTGAGAGGGGCGGGAGGGCCACTTGAGCAGTTCTTC. Translating it yields CASSVRGAGGPLEQFF.

This clone was observed a few times. CDR3 coding DNA: TGTGCCAGCAGCTCAGAACTCGACCGGGACAGGATTACCTACGAGCAGTACTTC. This gives the protein CASSSELDRDRITYEQYF. The chain uses TRBV7-8 and TRBJ2-7; 8 bases fit TRBD1. The V and J ends lost 4 bases and 2 bases, in that order; junction bases with no gene match: 16. The CDR3 loop spans 18 amino acids. Looked up from germline, CDR1 is SGHVS and CDR2 is FQNEAQ.

V usage is TRBV5-1 and J usage is TRBJ2-5, with TRBD2 matching 8 bases. Germline V gives CDR1 SGHRS, CDR2 YFSETQ. The CDR3 is made up of 13 amino acids. V was clipped by 2 bases and J by 14 bases; unmatched bases: 11. The CDR3 DNA is TGCGCCAGCAGCTTACGGGGGGGGTCCCGCTTCTACTTC. It specifies CASSLRGGSRFYF.

This sequence joins TRBV5-4 and TRBJ2-7, with 10 nucleotides matching TRBD2. The CDR3 covers 15 residues. Germline-derived CDR1 and CDR2 are SGHNT and YYREEE (reference sequence). V shed 4 bases and J 1 base; nucleotides not matched to a gene: 5. The CDR3 sequence: CASSRSGRMSYEQYF. As DNA, the CDR3 is TGTGCCAGCAGCCGTAGCGGGAGGATGTCCTACGAGCAGTACTTC.

This clone came up a few times. This rearrangement joins TRBV19 to TRBJ1-1; D gene ambiguous. Per germline, CDR1 LNHDA and CDR2 SQIVND (reference sequence). The CDR3 is 11 residues long. Deletions cut 8 bases from V and 8 bases from J, with 12 bases between. CDR3 sequence: CASSREGEAFF. DNA for the CDR3: TGTGCCAGTTCGAGGGAGGGAGAAGCTTTCTTT. Using reference TRBV19 and TRBJ1-1 for the parts outside the CDR3, the full variable domain is DGGITQSPKYLFRKEGQNVTLSCEQNLNHDAMYWYRQDPGQGLRLIYYSQIVNDFQKGDIAEGYSVSREKKESFPLTVTSAQKNPTAFYLCASSREGEAFFGQGTRLTVV.

The CDR3 loop is CASSVDLAGGYNEQFF. The CDR3 DNA is TGTGCCAGCAGCGTAGATCTAGCGGGAGGGTACAATGAGCAGTTCTTC. The genes are TRBV9 and TRBJ2-1; 12 bases map to TRBD2. The CDR3 runs to 16 residues. The germline gives CDR1 SGDLS, CDR2 YYNGEE. The V and J ends lost 0 bases and 4 bases, in that order; junction bases with no gene match: 2.